Listed below are T cell receptor beta chains from one sample, sequenced in a study of cytomegalovirus exposure and HLA in healthy donors. Clones were sequenced by immunoSEQ multiplex PCR, and TCRdb holds only the in-frame ones, with some missing. The top ten clones hold 2.8% of a sample with about 65,000 clones, 62% of them seen once. Sequencing was performed on PBMCs. These receptors all stem from a man aged 25 to 40 in good health and CMV-seronegative. CDR3s include the opening cysteine and the closing phenylalanine or tryptophan. The order of the fields is V gene, CDR3 length, J gene, CDR3 protein.

V gene: TRBV6-1
CDR3 length: 14
J gene: TRBJ1-4
CDR3 protein: CASRNRGGNEKLFF

V gene: TRBV7-3
CDR3 length: 13
J gene: TRBJ1-2
CDR3 protein: CASSSGTVYGYTF

V gene: TRBV5-4
CDR3 length: 13
J gene: TRBJ2-5
CDR3 protein: CASSPGPRETQYF

V gene: TRBV5-6
CDR3 length: 13
J gene: TRBJ2-7
CDR3 protein: CASNSDRRDEQYF

V gene: TRBV15
CDR3 length: 16
J gene: TRBJ2-7
CDR3 protein: CATSRGAVISSYEQYF

V gene: TRBV4-2
CDR3 length: 16
J gene: TRBJ2-4
CDR3 protein: CASSLPERGHKNIQYF

V gene: TRBV5-1
CDR3 length: 15
J gene: TRBJ1-5
CDR3 protein: CASSLGGTGNQPQHF

V gene: TRBV10-3
CDR3 length: 14
J gene: TRBJ1-5
CDR3 protein: CAIGEGLHNQPQHF

V gene: TRBV7-6
CDR3 length: 13
J gene: TRBJ2-1
CDR3 protein: CASSRGRYNEQFF

V gene: TRBV6-5
CDR3 length: 14
J gene: TRBJ1-6
CDR3 protein: CASSYSGGGAPLHF

V gene: TRBV6-5
CDR3 length: 15
J gene: TRBJ1-1
CDR3 protein: CASSYSTGGSTEAFF

V gene: TRBV7-7
CDR3 length: 14
J gene: TRBJ2-2
CDR3 protein: CASSLVQNTGELFF

V gene: TRBV7-7
CDR3 length: 15
J gene: TRBJ2-2
CDR3 protein: CASSLVPTKGGELFF

V gene: TRBV25-1
CDR3 length: 11
J gene: TRBJ2-3
CDR3 protein: CASSVTDTQYF

V gene: TRBV4-2
CDR3 length: 17
J gene: TRBJ2-1
CDR3 protein: CASSQDARGGSYNEQFF

V gene: TRBV11-2
CDR3 length: 13
J gene: TRBJ1-1
CDR3 protein: CASRREVNTEAFF

V gene: TRBV29-1
CDR3 length: 13
J gene: TRBJ2-3
CDR3 protein: CSVLGASTDTQYF

V gene: TRBV6-1
CDR3 length: 15
J gene: TRBJ1-6
CDR3 protein: CASSAGTGGDSPLHF

V gene: TRBV19
CDR3 length: 14
J gene: TRBJ2-3
CDR3 protein: CASSIRGGPDTQYF

V gene: TRBV9
CDR3 length: 11
J gene: TRBJ2-7
CDR3 protein: CASSGAGEQYF

V gene: TRBV29-1
CDR3 length: 12
J gene: TRBJ2-5
CDR3 protein: CSVDAGRKTQYF

V gene: TRBV30
CDR3 length: 10
J gene: TRBJ1-2
CDR3 protein: CAWSSGGYTF

V gene: TRBV5-1
CDR3 length: 14
J gene: TRBJ2-3
CDR3 protein: CASNLGASTDTQYF

V gene: TRBV6-1
CDR3 length: 14
J gene: TRBJ1-5
CDR3 protein: CASMQGYSNQPQHF

V gene: TRBV6-5
CDR3 length: 13
J gene: TRBJ2-1
CDR3 protein: CASSYGRVSEQFF

V gene: TRBV19
CDR3 length: 11
J gene: TRBJ1-4
CDR3 protein: CATGPNEKLFF

V gene: TRBV27
CDR3 length: 14
J gene: TRBJ2-6
CDR3 protein: CASKQGSGANVLTF

V gene: TRBV11-3
CDR3 length: 16
J gene: TRBJ2-3
CDR3 protein: CASSFASGGGTDTQYF